The entry below gives a single TCR beta chain sequence along with its context. Its antigen is not known. This sample is part of a study of cytomegalovirus exposure and HLA in healthy donors. Study-level background: The approximately 700 first-cohort repertoires shared a platform with the 130 or so validation repertoires, as reported in a later analysis.

Study conclusions and caveats: Associated with cytomegalovirus, according to the listing, were around 170 TCR beta chains. Accounts indicate the classifier identified cytomegalovirus status with strong specificity and sensitivity. According to a subsequent analysis, TCR clusters identified in the first cohort showed a tendency to co-occur across the approximately 120 validation repertoires.

The CDR3 loop spans 15 amino acids. In germline, CDR1 is SGHDN, CDR2 FVKESK. V lost 1 base and J lost 6, with 15 bases in between. Data came from immunoSEQ multiplex PCR; TCRdb stores just in-frame clones and leaves some out. The sample shows approximately 160,000 clones, about 90% of them seen only once. The chain uses TRBV14 and TRBJ1-2; a weak D match, TRBD1 (5 bases). The source is a man between 18 and 35 years old in good health and CMV-seropositive. The specimen was PBMCs. The CDR3 loop reads CASSQGSRRVNGYTF. CDR3 nucleotides: TGTGCCAGCAGCCAAGGAAGCCGCAGGGTTAATGGCTACACCTTC.